These T cell receptor beta chains were read from a single sample in a study of CD8+ T cells in alopecia areata. Only in-frame clones appear in the TCRdb table, and some are missing; sequencing was by immunoSEQ multiplex PCR. The sample carries fewer than 250,000 clones, 45% to 75% recorded once. The source was CD4+ T cells sorted from blood, collected at week 4, from a patient treated with tofacitinib. These receptors all stem from a human donor with alopecia areata. CDR3s include the opening cysteine and the closing phenylalanine or tryptophan. The order of the fields is J gene, clone size, D gene, V gene, CDR3 protein, CDR3 DNA. The D gene is left open where the match is weak. The listing skips clone size in some rows; elsewhere it reads once, few, many or a size class.

J gene: TRBJ2-1
clone size: .
D gene: TRBD2
V gene: TRBV15
CDR3 protein: CATSDPGLAYNEQFF
CDR3 DNA: TGTGCCACCAGCGATCCGGGACTAGCTTACAATGAGCAGTTCTTC

J gene: TRBJ1-2
clone size: .
D gene: TRBD1
V gene: TRBV4-2
CDR3 protein: CASSQSPGQGHYTF
CDR3 DNA: TGTGCCAGCAGCCAATCTCCGGGACAGGGCCACTACACCTTC

J gene: TRBJ2-5
clone size: few
D gene: TRBD2
V gene: TRBV2
CDR3 protein: CASSSGLAGTRGETQYF
CDR3 DNA: TGTGCCAGCAGCTCGGGACTAGCGGGAACCAGGGGAGAGACCCAGTACTTC

J gene: TRBJ2-4
clone size: .
D gene: .
V gene: TRBV28
CDR3 protein: CASSSTIQYF
CDR3 DNA: TGTGCCAGCAGTTCGACCATTCAGTACTTC

J gene: TRBJ1-1
clone size: .
D gene: .
V gene: TRBV30
CDR3 protein: CAWSQGRDTEAFF
CDR3 DNA: TGTGCCTGGAGTCAGGGGAGGGACACTGAAGCTTTCTTT

J gene: TRBJ2-1
clone size: .
D gene: TRBD1
V gene: TRBV2
CDR3 protein: CASSSDRVFEQFF
CDR3 DNA: TGTGCCAGCAGCAGCGACAGGGTGTTTGAGCAGTTCTTC

J gene: TRBJ2-1
clone size: few
D gene: TRBD1
V gene: TRBV7-9
CDR3 protein: CASSLVTGTGGKNEQFF
CDR3 DNA: TGTGCCAGCAGCTTAGTGACCGGGACAGGGGGTAAAAATGAGCAGTTCTTC

J gene: TRBJ2-7
clone size: .
D gene: .
V gene: TRBV7-2
CDR3 protein: CASSPGGHLSYEQYF
CDR3 DNA: TGTGCCAGCAGTCCGGGGGGCCATCTTTCCTACGAGCAGTACTTC

J gene: TRBJ2-7
clone size: .
D gene: TRBD2
V gene: TRBV30
CDR3 protein: CAWSLAGPYEQYF
CDR3 DNA: TGTGCCTGGAGCCTAGCGGGACCCTACGAGCAGTACTTC

J gene: TRBJ1-3
clone size: .
D gene: .
V gene: TRBV5-6
CDR3 protein: CASSPARANTIYF
CDR3 DNA: TGTGCCAGCAGCCCCGCCAGGGCCAACACCATATATTTT

J gene: TRBJ1-2
clone size: few
D gene: .
V gene: TRBV30
CDR3 protein: CAWSVPGQSFNYGYTF
CDR3 DNA: TGTGCCTGGAGTGTACCTGGACAGAGCTTTAACTATGGCTACACCTTC

J gene: TRBJ2-1
clone size: .
D gene: .
V gene: TRBV5-1
CDR3 protein: CASSITSSSYNEQFF
CDR3 DNA: TGCGCCAGCAGCATAACTAGTTCCTCCTACAATGAGCAGTTCTTC

J gene: TRBJ1-5
clone size: .
D gene: .
V gene: TRBV30
CDR3 protein: CAWRSRDNQPQHF
CDR3 DNA: TGTGCCTGGAGAAGCAGGGACAATCAGCCCCAGCATTTT

J gene: TRBJ1-1
clone size: .
D gene: .
V gene: TRBV2
CDR3 protein: CASGFTEAFF
CDR3 DNA: TGTGCCAGCGGGTTCACTGAAGCTTTCTTT

J gene: TRBJ2-5
clone size: few
D gene: TRBD2
V gene: TRBV7-2
CDR3 protein: CASGSWISGSSFETQYF
CDR3 DNA: TGTGCCAGCGGCTCGTGGATTAGCGGGAGTAGTTTCGAGACCCAGTACTTC

J gene: TRBJ2-1
clone size: .
D gene: TRBD2
V gene: TRBV7-2
CDR3 protein: CASSLSGGSYNEQFF
CDR3 DNA: TGTGCCAGCAGCTTGAGCGGGGGGTCTTACAATGAGCAGTTCTTC

J gene: TRBJ2-1
clone size: .
D gene: .
V gene: TRBV4-2
CDR3 protein: CASSQENPRPHEQFF
CDR3 DNA: TGTGCCAGCAGCCAAGAAAACCCCCGGCCGCATGAGCAGTTCTTC

J gene: TRBJ2-1
clone size: few
D gene: TRBD2
V gene: TRBV5-1
CDR3 protein: CASSLTSGIDEQFF
CDR3 DNA: TGCGCCAGCAGCTTGACTAGCGGGATCGATGAGCAGTTCTTC

J gene: TRBJ1-5
clone size: .
D gene: .
V gene: TRBV30
CDR3 protein: CAWSGMGEGPQHF
CDR3 DNA: TGTGCCTGGAGTGGGATGGGCGAGGGGCCCCAGCATTTT

J gene: TRBJ2-2
clone size: .
D gene: TRBD2
V gene: TRBV30
CDR3 protein: CAWDGTSGGELFF
CDR3 DNA: TGTGCCTGGGACGGGACTAGCGGCGGGGAGCTGTTTTTT

J gene: TRBJ1-3
clone size: .
D gene: .
V gene: TRBV4-1
CDR3 protein: CASSGTGFSGNTIYF
CDR3 DNA: TGCGCCAGCAGCGGCACAGGATTTTCTGGAAACACCATATATTTT

J gene: TRBJ1-2
clone size: .
D gene: TRBD1
V gene: TRBV30
CDR3 protein: CAWRQTGLYGYTF
CDR3 DNA: TGTGCCTGGAGACAGACAGGGCTCTATGGCTACACCTTC

J gene: TRBJ2-7
clone size: .
D gene: .
V gene: TRBV5-4
CDR3 protein: CASRSTGSYEQYF
CDR3 DNA: TGTGCCAGCAGATCAACAGGCTCCTACGAGCAGTACTTC

J gene: TRBJ2-1
clone size: .
D gene: .
V gene: TRBV25-1
CDR3 protein: CASSGGGQAPRDNEQFF
CDR3 DNA: TGTGCCAGCAGTGGGGGGGGACAGGCGCCGAGGGACAATGAGCAGTTCTTC

J gene: TRBJ2-1
clone size: .
D gene: TRBD2
V gene: TRBV28
CDR3 protein: CASRAGGIYEQFF
CDR3 DNA: TGTGCCAGCAGAGCGGGAGGGATATATGAGCAGTTCTTC

J gene: TRBJ2-5
clone size: once
D gene: .
V gene: TRBV5-1
CDR3 protein: CASSLGGARQETQYF
CDR3 DNA: TGCGCCAGCAGCCTTGGGGGGGCTAGACAAGAGACCCAGTACTTC